This entry describes one T cell receptor beta chain. Original analysis: Scientists estimated how many nucleated cells there were by amplifying reference gene primers. Profiling relied on immunoSEQ multiplex PCR, and the TCRdb table lists in-frame clones only, not all of them. V and J calls and clone size follow that table, whereas D and trimming were derived from the DNA. The data contain 140,000 to 150,000 clones, more than 70% of them singletons. Trimming pared 5 bases from V and 0 bases from J, leaving 16 bases between. The CDR3 extends over 16 amino acids. The germline V gene has CDR1 SEHNR and CDR2 FQNEAQ (reference sequence). This sample was included in a study of blood T cell repertoires in COVID-19. Study details: Acute and convalescent COVID-19 specimens originated in the United States, Italy and Spain. T cells, B-cell-depleted T cells, or PBMCs supplied cDNA or gDNA.

This TCR was sampled from a human donor in a cohort sampled during active COVID-19. The rearrangement links TRBV7-9 to TRBJ1-2; the D gene is possibly TRBD1 (6 bases). Sequenced sample: peripheral blood. The CDR3 is CASSHWGGRPNYGYTF. CDR3 in DNA: TGTGCCAGCAGCCATTGGGGGGGCAGACCTAACTATGGCTACACCTTC.